Below are 21 T cell receptor beta chains sequenced from a single sample in a study of OX40 agonist ivuxolimab in advanced cancers. Sequencing was performed with immunoSEQ multiplex PCR; in TCRdb, only in-frame clones are kept and a portion is missing. This sample has about 35,000 clones, with 92% found just once. The starting material was CD4+ or CD8+ T cells sorted from blood, obtained in a trial of the OX40 agonist ivuxolimab. These receptors were obtained from an adult with an advanced solid tumor such as melanoma, head and neck, liver or kidney cancer.

V usage is TRBV13 and J usage is TRBJ2-1, with D perhaps TRBD2 (6 bases). The CDR3 covers 15 residues. V shed 0 bases and J shed 1 base, with 7 bases lying between them. The germline V gene has CDR1 PRHDT and CDR2 FYEKMQ (reference sequence). The CDR3 here is CASSLGGGSYNEQFF. The DNA of the CDR3 is TGTGCCAGCAGCTTAGGCGGGGGTTCCTACAATGAGCAGTTCTTC.

This chain uses TRBV10-3 with TRBJ2-5, with 9 nucleotides matching TRBD1. The V segment lost 6 bases and the J segment 4 bases; nucleotides outside the gene matches: 6. From germline, CDR1 is ENHRY and CDR2 SYGVKD. This CDR3 spans 14 amino acids. The CDR3 DNA sequence: TGTGCCATCAGGGGGGACAGGGAGACAGAGACCCAGTACTTC. Its protein product is CAIRGDRETETQYF.

The chain combines TRBV7-2 with TRBJ2-7, with D unresolved. From germline, CDR1 is SGHTA and CDR2 FQGNSA. CDR3 length equals 13 residues. V was clipped by 4 bases and J by 3 bases, with 10 bases between them. The CDR3 loop reads CASSSNGYYEQYF. DNA for the CDR3: TGTGCCAGCAGCTCCAATGGGTACTACGAGCAGTACTTC.

The V and J genes are TRBV7-9 and TRBJ2-7; no firm D call. CDR1 SEHNR and CDR2 FQNEAQ come from the germline V gene (reference sequence). The CDR3 loop spans 13 amino acids. The V and J ends lost 5 bases and 0 bases respectively, with 8 bases between them. The CDR3 is CASSPTSSYEQYF. The CDR3 DNA reads as TGTGCCAGCAGCCCGACTTCCTCCTACGAGCAGTACTTC.

This CDR3 is CSVDHRDGSDEQFF. The CDR3 DNA is TGCAGCGTTGACCACAGAGACGGGTCCGATGAGCAGTTCTTC. The J gene is TRBJ2-1, the V gene TRBV29-1; D gene ambiguous. Trimming took 3 bases from V and 8 from J, leaving 17 bases between them. The CDR3 is made up of 14 amino acids. Germline CDR1 and CDR2: SQVTM and ANQGSEA.

The rearrangement joins TRBV4-1 to TRBJ2-5; TRBD1 or TRBD2 may be the D gene (5 bases each). The germline V gene has CDR1 MGHRA and CDR2 YSYEKL. The CDR3 is 14 residues long. V lost 8 bases, J lost 4 bases, and 17 bases lay in between. The CDR3 reads CASEEGLGAETQYF. CDR3 nucleotides: TGCGCCAGCGAAGAGGGGCTAGGAGCAGAGACCCAGTACTTC.

The chain employs TRBV5-6 and TRBJ2-1; D might be TRBD1 (5 bases). The CDR3 totals 15 residues. The germline V gene encodes CDR1 SGHDT and CDR2 YYEEEE. V gave up 5 bases and J gave up 7 bases, with 19 bases separating them. CDR3 in DNA: TGTGCCAGCAGATACCTCCCTGGGGCGCCAAATGAGCAGTTCTTC. Its protein is CASRYLPGAPNEQFF.

The V call is TRBV5-8, the J call TRBJ2-7; D is undetermined. This CDR3 has 14 amino acids. Trimming stripped 2 bases from V and 2 bases from J, with 11 bases between. The V gene's germline CDR1 is SGHTS and CDR2 YDEGEE. CDR3 nucleotide sequence: TGTGCCAGCAGCTTTTCTGGTGGTACCTACGAGCAGTACTTC. It specifies CASSFSGGTYEQYF.

This sequence joins TRBV7-2 and TRBJ2-7; 10 nucleotides agree with TRBD2. The germline gives CDR1 SGHTA, CDR2 FQGNSA. The ends lost 0 bases at V and 5 bases at J; junction bases unmatched: 4. This CDR3 region has 15 residues. CDR3 DNA sequence: TGTGCCAGCAGCTTAGCGGCACTAGCGGGGAACGAGCAGTACTTC. Its translation: CASSLAALAGNEQYF.

V and J are TRBV19 and TRBJ1-1; no clear D gene. Germline CDR1 LNHDA, CDR2 SQIVND (reference sequence). The CDR3 has 17 residues. V shed 0 bases and J shed 6 bases, with 20 bases lying between them. DNA of the CDR3: TGTGCCAGTAGTATAGACGGCGCCTTTCAGTCTGGCGCTGAAGCTTTCTTT. Its translation is CASSIDGAFQSGAEAFF.

The CDR3 region has the DNA TGTGCCAGCAGGACAGGGGGCAGCGAGCAGTACTTC. Translating it yields CASRTGGSEQYF. The chain employs TRBV6-6 and TRBJ2-7; 10 positions agree with TRBD1. This CDR3 spans 12 amino acids. Trimming at V came to 6 bases and at J to 6 bases, leaving 2 bases not matched to a gene. CDR1 is MNHNY, CDR2 SVGAGI, per germline (reference sequence).

V usage is TRBV28 and J usage is TRBJ2-3, with a tentative D call TRBD2 (5 bases). The germline V gene has CDR1 MDHEN and CDR2 SYDVKM. The CDR3 consists of 15 residues. With 3 bases removed from V and 1 base from J, the gap between germline ends came to 11 bases. CDR3 region: CASSLEDFRTDTQYF. The DNA of the CDR3 is TGTGCCAGCAGTTTGGAGGACTTCCGCACAGATACGCAGTATTTT.

The chain links TRBV4-3 to TRBJ2-1; D might be TRBD1 (5 bases). CDR1 and CDR2 (germline): LGHNA, YSLEER. This CDR3 comprises 13 residues. Between the trimmed V and J ends, which lost 0 bases and 12 bases, there was a span of 12 bases. The CDR3 sequence: CASSQDRTKPQFF. The CDR3 nucleotides are TGCGCCAGCAGCCAAGATCGGACAAAACCGCAGTTCTTC.

V usage is TRBV2 and J usage is TRBJ2-7; 7 nucleotides align to TRBD2. Germline CDR1 is SNHLY and CDR2 is FYNNEI. Trimming at V came to 5 bases and at J to 4 bases, leaving 5 bases not matched to a gene. The CDR3 totals 13 residues. Here the CDR3 reads CASSFTSEYEQYF. The DNA of the CDR3 is TGTGCCAGCAGTTTTACTAGCGAGTACGAGCAGTACTTC. Looking up the rest from reference TRBV2 and TRBJ2-7 gives the full variable domain: EPEVTQTPSHQVTQMGQEVILRCVPISNHLYFYWYRQILGQKVEFLVSFYNNEISEKSEIFDDQFSVERPDGSNFTLKIRSTKLEDSAMYFCASSFTSEYEQYFGPGTRLTVT.

This rearrangement joins TRBV4-3 to TRBJ2-7; 11 bases match TRBD1. The CDR3 extends over 14 amino acids. The germline V gene has CDR1 LGHNA and CDR2 YSLEER. The V gene end was trimmed by 4 bases and the J gene end by 3 bases; junction bases not matched to a gene: 2. The CDR3 here is CASSRDRGDYEQYF. As DNA, the CDR3 is TGCGCCAGCAGCCGGGACAGGGGGGACTACGAGCAGTACTTC.

J is TRBJ2-7 and V is TRBV5-8; tentatively, D is TRBD1 (6 bases). The CDR3 sequence is 16 residues long. CDR1 and CDR2 from the germline V gene are SGHTS and YDEGEE. V lost 7 bases and J lost 2, with 22 bases in between. This CDR3 is CASGGYGTLNPYEQYF. The CDR3 DNA sequence: TGTGCCAGCGGGGGATACGGGACACTTAACCCCTACGAGCAGTACTTC.

This sequence joins TRBV20-1 and TRBJ1-1; D uncertain. CDR1 DFQATT and CDR2 SNEGSKA come from the germline V gene (reference sequence). This CDR3 contains 11 residues. V was pared by 0 bases and J by 9 bases, with 8 bases between. The CDR3 DNA reads TGCAGTGCTAGAGATCGGAGGAAAGCTTTCTTT. This codes for CSARDRRKAFF.

The chain links TRBV6-6 to TRBJ2-3; D is possibly TRBD1 or TRBD2 (7 bases each). The CDR3 has 16 amino acids. The germline V gene encodes CDR1 MNHNY and CDR2 SVGAGI (reference sequence). V lost 1 base, J lost 7 bases, and 18 bases lay in between. The CDR3 DNA follows: TGTGCCAGCAGTTACTTGGATCCCAGGGGGACTAATACGCAGTATTTT. The encoded protein is CASSYLDPRGTNTQYF.

This clone has just one count. V and J are TRBV28 and TRBJ2-3; maybe TRBD1 (6 bases). V was shortened by 4 bases and J by 1 base, with 24 bases between the two germline ends. Germline lookup yields CDR1 MDHEN and CDR2 SYDVKM. This CDR3 is 19 amino acids long. In DNA form, the CDR3 reads TGTGCCAGCAGTTCCTCCCACTCAGGGGCGAGGACGGGCACAGATACGCAGTATTTT. Translated, it gives CASSSSHSGARTGTDTQYF. Full variable domain (outside the CDR3, taken from reference TRBV28 and TRBJ2-3): DVKVTQSSRYLVKRTGEKVFLECVQDMDHENMFWYRQDPGLGLRLIYFSYDVKMKEKGDIPEGYSVSREKKERFSLILESASTNQTSMYLCASSSSHSGARTGTDTQYFGPGTRLTVL.

This chain uses TRBV19 with TRBJ1-2; the D is unclear. V dropped 4 bases and J dropped 3 bases, with 9 bases sitting between them. CDR3 length: 13 amino acids. The germline CDR1 and CDR2 sequences are LNHDA and SQIVND (reference sequence). The CDR3 DNA is TGTGCCAGTAGTACCGGGGAGTACTATGGCTACACCTTC. It translates to CASSTGEYYGYTF.

This clone was picked up one time. The chain uses TRBV19 and TRBJ2-5; D may be TRBD1 (6 bases). Per germline, CDR1 LNHDA and CDR2 SQIVND (reference sequence). Trimming pared 5 bases from V and 1 base from J, leaving 17 bases between. The CDR3 contains 16 residues. The CDR3 nucleotides are TGTGCCAGTAGTGACTTGACAACAGGGAGCCAAGAGACCCAGTACTTC. Its protein is CASSDLTTGSQETQYF.